These T cell receptor beta chains were read from a single sample in a study of control samples from healthy donors and cancer patients. Assay: immunoSEQ multiplex PCR; the TCRdb copy retains only in-frame clones and omits some. The repertoire consists of roughly 94,000 clones, with roughly 84% occurring once and the leading ten covering roughly 39%. Sequences were obtained from PBMCs. Every receptor here comes from a man between 65 and 80 years old with lung cancer. The CDR3 runs from the conserved cysteine through the conserved F or W. A D gene is named only where the DNA matches it firmly. Rows may omit the clone size; those that give it use once, few, many or a size class.

V: TRBV30; size: -; D: -; J: TRBJ1-1; DNA: TGTGCCTGGAGTCAGTACAGGGTCGGCACTGAAGCTTTCTTT; CDR3: CAWSQYRVGTEAFF
V: TRBV5-7; size: once; D: -; J: TRBJ1-2; DNA: TGTGCCAGCAGCTTAAGGGATTTCGGCTACACCTTC; CDR3: CASSLRDFGYTF
V: TRBV7-8; size: few; D: -; J: TRBJ1-2; DNA: TGTGCCAGCAGCGTACAGCATCCAGCTAACTATGGCTACACCTTC; CDR3: CASSVQHPANYGYTF
V: TRBV6-5; size: -; D: TRBD2; J: TRBJ2-1; DNA: TGTGCCAGCAGACTAGCGGGGGGAGCGGGGAGTGAGCAGTTCTTC; CDR3: CASRLAGGAGSEQFF
V: TRBV4-1; size: -; D: TRBD2; J: TRBJ2-3; DNA: TGCGCCAGCAGCCAAGATCGGACTAGCCAAAATACGCAGTATTTT; CDR3: CASSQDRTSQNTQYF
V: TRBV6-1; size: -; D: -; J: TRBJ1-1; DNA: TGTGCCAGCAGTGAAGTCGGGACGGGCTACACTGAAGCTTTCTTT; CDR3: CASSEVGTGYTEAFF
V: TRBV19; size: -; D: -; J: TRBJ2-7; DNA: TGTGCCAGTAGCACCGGGACACCACGAGGGGAGCAGTACTTC; CDR3: CASSTGTPRGEQYF
V: TRBV5-4; size: -; D: -; J: TRBJ1-3; DNA: TGTGCCAGCAGCTTGGGAGGCAAGAGTCGAGGAAACACCATATATTTT; CDR3: CASSLGGKSRGNTIYF
V: TRBV5-5; size: -; D: -; J: TRBJ1-6; DNA: TGTGCCAGCAGCTATTCGGAGGCCTATAATTCACCCCTCCACTTT; CDR3: CASSYSEAYNSPLHF
V: TRBV7-2; size: few; D: TRBD2; J: TRBJ2-7; DNA: TGTGCCAGCAGCTTAGCGAAGCGGGGGGGAACCTACGAGCAGTACTTC; CDR3: CASSLAKRGGTYEQYF
V: TRBV21-1; size: -; D: -; J: TRBJ2-1; DNA: TGTGCCAGCAGGTCCAGGGAGAATGAGCAGTTCTTC; CDR3: CASRSRENEQFF
V: TRBV27; size: -; D: TRBD2; J: TRBJ2-1; DNA: TGTGCCAGCAGCGAACATGGGACTAGCGGGAACAATGAGCAGTTCTTC; CDR3: CASSEHGTSGNNEQFF
V: TRBV7-2; size: -; D: TRBD1; J: TRBJ2-7; DNA: TGTGCCAGCAGCCGGGACAGGGGGACCTACGAGCAGTACTTC; CDR3: CASSRDRGTYEQYF
V: TRBV6-6; size: -; D: TRBD1; J: TRBJ2-2; DNA: TGTGCCAGCAGCAGGGGAGACAGGGGAAACACCGGGGAGCTGTTTTTT; CDR3: CASSRGDRGNTGELFF
V: TRBV27; size: -; D: -; J: TRBJ2-4; DNA: TGTGCCAGCAGTTTAGAGGGGGGCTTAGCCAAAAACATTCAGTACTTC; CDR3: CASSLEGGLAKNIQYF
V: TRBV5-1; size: -; D: -; J: TRBJ2-7; DNA: TGCGCCAGCAGCTTGGACAGGGAGTACGAGCAGTACTTC; CDR3: CASSLDREYEQYF
V: TRBV24-1; size: once; D: -; J: TRBJ2-7; DNA: TGTGCCACTCGGGACACGGCCGGTGGACGGCAGTACTTC; CDR3: CATRDTAGGRQYF
V: TRBV6-5; size: -; D: -; J: TRBJ2-1; DNA: TGTGCCGTACGCGAGTCGGGTCCGGTGGATGAGCAGTTCTTC; CDR3: CAVRESGPVDEQFF
V: TRBV18; size: -; D: TRBD1; J: TRBJ1-2; DNA: TGTGCCAGCTCATCGCGGGACAGGGAATATGGCTACACCTTC; CDR3: CASSSRDREYGYTF
V: TRBV7-3; size: -; D: -; J: TRBJ2-1; DNA: TGTGCCAGCAGCTCCGACAGCTACAATGAGCAGTTCTTC; CDR3: CASSSDSYNEQFF
V: TRBV6-2/TRBV6-3; size: -; D: -; J: TRBJ1-1; DNA: TGTGCCAGCAGTTACCCGTTGTCCAGGGGTACTGAAGCTTTCTTT; CDR3: CASSYPLSRGTEAFF
V: TRBV12-3/TRBV12-4; size: few; D: -; J: TRBJ1-2; DNA: TGTGCCAGCAGGGGTTGGGGGGGAGGCTACACCTTC; CDR3: CASRGWGGGYTF
V: TRBV7-8; size: -; D: -; J: TRBJ2-3; DNA: TGTGCCAGCAGCGGTTTGGGGGCGACAGATACGCAGTATTTT; CDR3: CASSGLGATDTQYF
V: TRBV2; size: -; D: -; J: TRBJ1-6; DNA: TGTGCCAGCATCAAAAGCTCCTATAATTCACCCCTCCACTTT; CDR3: CASIKSSYNSPLHF
V: TRBV2; size: few; D: TRBD1; J: TRBJ2-1; DNA: TGTGCCAGCAGAAAGGGGGGTTTTTACGGGACAGGTGTGAAGAATGAGCAGTTCTTC; CDR3: CASRKGGFYGTGVKNEQFF
V: TRBV3-1/TRBV3-2; size: -; D: -; J: TRBJ1-2; DNA: TGTGCCAGCAGCCATTACAGGGCCAATGGCTACACCTTC; CDR3: CASSHYRANGYTF
V: TRBV7-3; size: -; D: TRBD2; J: TRBJ2-1; DNA: TGTGCCAGCAGCCCGTACGGGACTAGCGGAGCAGATCAAGACTCCTACAATGAGCAGTTCTTC; CDR3: CASSPYGTSGADQDSYNEQFF
V: TRBV19; size: -; D: -; J: TRBJ2-4; DNA: TGTGCCAGTAGTGAAAGATCCCTAGCCAAAAACATTCAGTACTTC; CDR3: CASSERSLAKNIQYF
V: TRBV10-1; size: once; D: TRBD1; J: TRBJ2-1; DNA: TGCGCCAGCAGTCCGACCGGGACAGGTGGGAAGTCGGGTATATACAATGAGCAGTTCTTC; CDR3: CASSPTGTGGKSGIYNEQFF
V: TRBV19; size: -; D: -; J: TRBJ1-1; DNA: TGTGCCAGTAGTATCTGGGTCTCGGGGAAGAACACTGAAGCTTTCTTT; CDR3: CASSIWVSGKNTEAFF
V: TRBV7-8; size: -; D: TRBD2; J: TRBJ2-7; DNA: TGTGCCAGCAGCTTAGGCGGGGGATTTACCTACGAGCAGTACTTC; CDR3: CASSLGGGFTYEQYF